The clone carrying this T cell receptor beta chain is medium-sized in the sample. The data are from a study of HIV-infected patients and healthy controls. No cell fractionation was done, so the repertoire covers all unsorted peripheral blood T cells. Four of the ten uninfected healthy control donors were sampled twice, about 13 weeks apart. cDNA was made from 500 ng RNA using alpha and beta constant primers. Each of the alpha and beta chains got its own library through chain-specific third strand synthesis with indices. TCRdb reprocessed the 5' RACE reads with MiXCR, giving one entry per CDR3 protein. The table shows about 18,000 distinct CDR3 sequences, with 8.5% to 9.5% occurring only once. The receptor was derived from an adult in good health. Sequenced sample: blood.

Written as DNA, the CDR3 is TGTGCCAGCAGCTTAGGTGGGAGGGCCAGGAATGAGCAGTTCTTC. Its protein product is CASSLGGRARNEQFF. The chain has TRBV7-9 and TRBJ2-1, with 7 bases identical to TRBD2. Germline values: CDR1 SEHNR, CDR2 FQNEAQ (reference sequence). Trimming took 1 base from V and 7 from J; bases not matched to a gene: 7. The length of the CDR3 is 15 residues.